There are many counts of the clone carrying this TCR beta chain. Its antigen is not identified. Amplification targeted TCR beta CDR3 regions from RNA transcripts. TCR CDR3 underwent first-round RT-PCR with the HTBI primer set. TCRdb re-called the multiplex PCR reads through MiXCR, storing one row per CDR3 protein. The data hold 250,000 to 300,000 distinct CDR3 sequences, with around 13% observed a single time. The data are from a study of T cells in Graves' hyperthyroidism and ophthalmopathy. Study-level results: Expanded thyroid clonotypes (above 0.001) were mostly also found in blood.

There are 14 residues in the CDR3. The germline gives CDR1 KGHSH, CDR2 LQKENI. Trimming took 0 bases from V and 1 from J; bases not matched to a gene: 0. Graves' hyperthyroidism is called stable when ophthalmopathy does not progress within 18 months. Diagnoses were established using clinical symptoms, serum thyroxine and TRAb, thyroid ultrasound and orbital computed tomography. This TCR was recovered from a woman in her thirties or forties with Graves' hyperthyroidism. Sequencing was carried out using blood. The chain recombines TRBV18 with TRBJ2-7, with 7 bases identical to TRBD2. The DNA for the CDR3 is TGTGCCAGCTCACCACCGGGGGGGTCCTACGAGCAGTACTTC. It specifies CASSPPGGSYEQYF.